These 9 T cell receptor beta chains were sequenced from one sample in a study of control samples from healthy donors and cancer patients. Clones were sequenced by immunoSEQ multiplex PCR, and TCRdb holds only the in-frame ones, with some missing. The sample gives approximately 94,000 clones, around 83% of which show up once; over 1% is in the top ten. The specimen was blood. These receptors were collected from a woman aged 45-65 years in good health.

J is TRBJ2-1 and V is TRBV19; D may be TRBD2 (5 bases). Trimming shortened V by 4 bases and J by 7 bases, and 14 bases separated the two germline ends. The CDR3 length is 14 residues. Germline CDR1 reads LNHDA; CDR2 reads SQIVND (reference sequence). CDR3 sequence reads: CASSRERRPNEQFF. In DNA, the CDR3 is TGTGCCAGTAGTAGGGAGCGGAGACCGAATGAGCAGTTCTTC. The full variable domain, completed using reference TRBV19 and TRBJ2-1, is DGGITQSPKYLFRKEGQNVTLSCEQNLNHDAMYWYRQDPGQGLRLIYYSQIVNDFQKGDIAEGYSVSREKKESFPLTVTSAQKNPTAFYLCASSRERRPNEQFFGPGTRLTVL.

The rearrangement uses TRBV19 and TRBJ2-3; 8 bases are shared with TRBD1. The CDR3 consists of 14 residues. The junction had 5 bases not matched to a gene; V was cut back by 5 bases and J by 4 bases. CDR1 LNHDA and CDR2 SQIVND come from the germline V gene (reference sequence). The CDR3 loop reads CASSPRGRPDTQYF. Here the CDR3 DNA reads TGTGCCAGTAGTCCCAGGGGGCGCCCAGATACGCAGTATTTT.

CDR3 residues: CASSIRTRDTEAFF. The CDR3 DNA follows: TGTGCCAGTAGTATCAGGACAAGGGACACTGAAGCTTTCTTT. V is TRBV19 and J is TRBJ1-1; D is perhaps TRBD1 (5 bases). CDR3 size: 14 residues. V gave up 3 bases and J gave up 3 bases, with 11 bases separating them. Germline CDR1 reads LNHDA; CDR2 reads SQIVND (reference sequence).

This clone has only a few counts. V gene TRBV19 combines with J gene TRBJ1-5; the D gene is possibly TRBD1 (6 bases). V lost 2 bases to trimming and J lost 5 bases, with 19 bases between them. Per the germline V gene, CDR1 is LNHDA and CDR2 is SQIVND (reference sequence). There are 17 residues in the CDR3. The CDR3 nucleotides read TGTGCCAGTAGTATACTAGGGGGGCGATACGGCCATCAGCCCCAGCATTTT. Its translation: CASSILGGRYGHQPQHF.

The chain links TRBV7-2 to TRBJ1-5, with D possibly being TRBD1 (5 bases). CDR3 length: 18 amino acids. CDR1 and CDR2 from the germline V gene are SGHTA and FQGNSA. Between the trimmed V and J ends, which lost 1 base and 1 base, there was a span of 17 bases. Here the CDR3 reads CASSLVRLGPFSNQPQHF. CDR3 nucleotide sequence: TGTGCCAGCAGCTTAGTCAGGTTGGGACCTTTCAGCAATCAGCCCCAGCATTTT.

The CDR3, as DNA: TGTGCCAGCAGCTTAGCCTGGGACACCGATAGCAATCAGCCCCAGCATTTT. It translates to CASSLAWDTDSNQPQHF. This chain joins TRBV7-9 and TRBJ1-5, with a tentative D call TRBD1 (6 bases). With 0 bases removed from V and 0 bases from J, the gap between germline ends came to 12 bases. There are 17 residues in the CDR3. Germline V gives CDR1 SEHNR, CDR2 FQNEAQ (reference sequence).

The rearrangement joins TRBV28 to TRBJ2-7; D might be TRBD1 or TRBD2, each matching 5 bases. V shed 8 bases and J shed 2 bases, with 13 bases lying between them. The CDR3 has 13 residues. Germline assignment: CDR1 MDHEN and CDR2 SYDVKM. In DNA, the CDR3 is TGTGCCAGCGGGGGAACTTACACCTACGAGCAGTACTTC. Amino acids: CASGGTYTYEQYF.

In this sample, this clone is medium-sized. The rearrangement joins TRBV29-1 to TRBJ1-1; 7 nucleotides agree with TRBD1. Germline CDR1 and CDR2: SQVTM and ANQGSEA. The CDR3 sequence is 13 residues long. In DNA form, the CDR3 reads TGCAGTGCGACAGGGACTGGGTACACTGAAGCTTTCTTT. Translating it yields CSATGTGYTEAFF. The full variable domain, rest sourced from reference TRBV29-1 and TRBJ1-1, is SAVISQKPSRDICQRGTSLTIQCQVDSQVTMMFWYRQQPGQSLTLIATANQGSEATYESGFVIDKFPISRPNLTFSTLTVSNMSPEDSSIYLCSATGTGYTEAFFGQGTRLTVV.

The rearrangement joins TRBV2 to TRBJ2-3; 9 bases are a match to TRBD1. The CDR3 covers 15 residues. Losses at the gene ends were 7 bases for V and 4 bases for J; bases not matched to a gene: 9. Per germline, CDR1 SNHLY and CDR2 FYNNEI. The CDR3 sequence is CASTPVGQGPDTQYF. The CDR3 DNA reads TGTGCCAGCACCCCGGTGGGACAGGGACCAGATACGCAGTATTTT.